This TCR beta chain is drawn from a study of HIV-infected patients and healthy controls. Around 0.5 ug RNA was reverse transcribed with alpha and beta constant-region primers. Each of the alpha and beta chains got its own library through chain-specific third strand synthesis with indices. TCRdb reprocessed the 5' RACE reads with MiXCR, giving one entry per CDR3 protein. This table holds approximately 8,000 distinct CDR3 sequences, over 8% found once. The repertoire came from unfractionated whole blood and reflected all unsorted peripheral T cells. This clonotype was counted at least ten times. The sample in question was blood, obtained before antiretroviral therapy. This receptor was identified in an adult with HIV infection.

The CDR3 DNA reads TGTGCCAGCAGCCCATCTATGAACACTGAAGCTTTCTTT. Translation gives CASSPSMNTEAFF. The gene calls are TRBV7-3 and TRBJ1-1; D is uncertain. V was shortened by 5 bases and J by 0 bases, with 7 bases between the two germline ends. The V gene's germline CDR1 is SGHTA and CDR2 FQGTGA. The CDR3 contains 13 residues. Supplemented by reference TRBV7-3 and TRBJ1-1, the full variable domain reads GAGVSQTPSNKVTEKGKYVELRCDPISGHTALYWYRQSLGQGPEFLIYFQGTGAADDSGLPNDRFFAVRPEGSVSTLKIQRTERGDSAVYLCASSPSMNTEAFFGQGTRLTVV.